The text below deals with one T cell receptor beta chain. Antigen specificity is unknown. This sample is part of a study of shared clonotypes between healthy human individuals. The CDR3 runs to 15 residues. Germline V gene data show CDR1 as SGHTA and CDR2 as FQGTGA. The V and J ends lost 5 bases and 5 bases, in that order; junction bases with no gene match: 5. Assay: immunoSEQ multiplex PCR; the TCRdb copy retains only in-frame clones and omits some. The repertoire consists of about 2 million clones, with roughly 94% occurring once and the leading ten covering 0.13%. Study conclusions and caveats: Blood alone was sampled, and tissue repertoires likely differ.

This sequence originates from a man aged 18 to 35 in good health. The V and J genes are TRBV7-3 and TRBJ2-2, with 10 bases lining up with TRBD1. The specimen was naive CD4+ T cells sorted from blood. The subset denotes: CD45RA+ positively selected. The CDR3 DNA reads TGTGCCAGCAGCCCACGACAGGGGGCAACCGGGGAGCTGTTTTTT. Encoded protein: CASSPRQGATGELFF.